The 30 T cell receptor beta chains listed next were all sequenced from one sample in a study of shared clonotypes between healthy human individuals. Data came from immunoSEQ multiplex PCR; TCRdb stores just in-frame clones and leaves some out. The table has hundreds of thousands of clones, 70% to 80% seen once. Sequenced material: PBMCs. Every receptor here comes from a woman in her 40s in good health. Some clones in this sample may be carry-over from other donors' samples.

In its sample, this clone was seen many times. At the DNA level, this CDR3 is encoded by other sequences in the same sample as well. The rearrangement joins TRBV4-3 to TRBJ2-7; a weak D match, TRBD2 (5 bases). The CDR3 extends over 13 amino acids. Trimming cost V 1 base and J 4 bases, with 8 bases left between them. Germline-derived CDR1 and CDR2 are LGHNA and YSLEER. The CDR3 is CASSQGTGYEQYF. The CDR3 bases are TGCGCCAGCAGCCAAGGGACTGGATACGAGCAGTACTTC.

This rearrangement joins TRBV5-4 to TRBJ2-6, with D possibly being TRBD2 (5 bases). Trimming pared 4 bases from V and 4 bases from J, leaving 9 bases between. In germline, CDR1 is SGHNT, CDR2 YYREEE (reference sequence). This CDR3 is built from 14 residues. This chain's CDR3 is CASSPGSGANVLTF. The CDR3 DNA reads as TGTGCCAGCAGCCCGGGATCCGGGGCCAACGTCCTGACTTTC.

This clone was recorded a few times. The CDR3 region has the DNA TGTGCCAGCAGTACCCCGACTAGCGGGAGTTACGAGCAGTACTTC. The encoded protein is CASSTPTSGSYEQYF. The J gene is TRBJ2-7, the V gene TRBV28, with 12 nucleotides matching TRBD2. The CDR3 has 15 amino acids. CDR1 is MDHEN, CDR2 SYDVKM, per germline. V was clipped by 5 bases and J by 4 bases; unmatched bases: 6.

This clone was detected only once. The chain couples TRBV5-8 to TRBJ1-1; TRBD1 agrees at 7 bases. V gave up 4 bases and J gave up 5 bases; unmatched junction bases: 5. This CDR3 is 13 amino acids long. Germline V gene sequence: CDR1 SGHTS, CDR2 YDEGEE. In DNA form, the CDR3 reads TGTGCCAGCAGCCCAGGGGGAGGTACTGAAGCTTTCTTT. Its translation is CASSPGGGTEAFF.

The rearrangement links TRBV29-1 to TRBJ2-1; D uncertain. V lost 6 bases and J lost 3, with 12 bases in between. Germline V gene sequence: CDR1 SQVTM, CDR2 ANQGSEA. The CDR3 loop spans 13 amino acids. The DNA for the CDR3 is TGCAGCGTCAGTACCTATGGCTACAATGAGCAGTTCTTC. The encoded protein is CSVSTYGYNEQFF.

The CDR3 nucleotides are TGTGCCAGCAGTTACGACCCTAGGCGGGAGAAGCAGTTCTTC. Translation: CASSYDPRREKQFF. This chain uses TRBV6-5 with TRBJ2-1; 7 nucleotides match TRBD2. Per the germline V gene, CDR1 is MNHEY and CDR2 is SVGAGI. The ends lost 2 bases at V and 11 bases at J; junction bases unmatched: 9. CDR3 size: 14 residues.

CDR3 sequence reads: CASSEIWGGYTF. The CDR3 nucleotides are TGTGCCAGCAGTGAAATCTGGGGTGGCTACACCTTC. V gene TRBV6-1 combines with J gene TRBJ1-2; D ambiguous. V was cut by 2 bases and J by 7 bases, with 8 bases left in between. The CDR3 has 12 residues. CDR1 and CDR2 from the germline V gene are MNHNS and SASEGT.

The chain recombines TRBV6-1 with TRBJ2-2; 11 bases match TRBD2. The CDR3 loop spans 14 amino acids. V trimming: 11 bases; J trimming: 1 base; junction bases outside the gene matches: 3. CDR1 and CDR2 (germline): MNHNS, SASEGT. CDR3 DNA: TGTGCCGGAGGGACTAGCGGGAACACCGGGGAGCTGTTTTTT. It encodes CAGGTSGNTGELFF.

The chain employs TRBV18 and TRBJ2-7; 7 bases map to TRBD1. Germline V gene sequence: CDR1 KGHSH, CDR2 LQKENI. The CDR3 has 14 residues. The V gene end was trimmed by 1 base and the J gene end by 4 bases; junction bases not matched to a gene: 4. The CDR3 here is CASSPRDSPYEQYF. The CDR3 bases are TGTGCCAGCTCACCACGGGACAGCCCTTACGAGCAGTACTTC.

The chain combines TRBV19 with TRBJ1-2, with D possibly matching TRBD1 (6 bases). Germline CDR1 reads LNHDA; CDR2 reads SQIVND (reference sequence). The CDR3 has 14 residues. V was cut by 5 bases and J by 4 bases, with 14 bases left in between. This CDR3 reads CASSRDTSIYGYTF. The CDR3 nucleotides are TGTGCCAGTAGTCGGGACACAAGTATCTATGGCTACACCTTC.

This clone has a single count. The gene calls are TRBV7-9 and TRBJ2-1; D is uncertain. This CDR3 comprises 14 residues. Trimming removed 3 bases from V and 4 bases from J, with 10 bases in between. Germline lookup yields CDR1 SEHNR and CDR2 FQNEAQ (reference sequence). Here the CDR3 reads CASSLSSRYNEQFF. The CDR3 bases are TGTGCCAGCAGCTTGTCTAGTCGATACAATGAGCAGTTCTTC.

The rearrangement uses TRBV29-1 and TRBJ2-7, with 7 bases fitting TRBD2. This CDR3 is 13 amino acids long. V was pared by 6 bases and J by 1 base, with 6 bases of the junction left unmatched. Germline-derived CDR1 and CDR2 are SQVTM and ANQGSEA. The DNA of the CDR3 is TGCAGCGTACGAGCGGGAACTTCCTACGAGCAGTACTTC. It translates to CSVRAGTSYEQYF.

This CDR3 is CSVAVPLRGTDTQYF. CDR3 in DNA: TGCAGCGTTGCTGTTCCCCTACGTGGCACAGATACGCAGTATTTT. V usage is TRBV29-1 and J usage is TRBJ2-3, with no clear D. Germline CDR1 reads SQVTM; CDR2 reads ANQGSEA. V was shortened by 4 bases and J by 1 base, with 15 bases between the two germline ends. The CDR3 is made up of 15 amino acids.

The gene calls are TRBV19 and TRBJ2-7, with TRBD1 matching 8 bases. V lost 6 bases, J lost 6 bases, and 10 bases stayed unmatched. CDR1 is LNHDA and CDR2 is SQIVND in the germline V gene (reference sequence). This CDR3 comprises 14 residues. CDR3 loop: CASSRTGTEAEQYF. CDR3 coding DNA: TGTGCCAGTAGCCGGACAGGGACAGAGGCCGAGCAGTACTTC.

The rearrangement links TRBV11-2 to TRBJ2-1; D is possibly TRBD1 or TRBD2 (5 bases each). Germline CDR1 reads SGHAT; CDR2 reads FQNNGV. Trimming removed 1 base from V and 8 bases from J, with 15 bases in between. The CDR3 is made up of 15 amino acids. The CDR3 DNA is TGTGCCAGCAGCTTAGTGAGGGGCGCCCGTCATGAGCAGTTCTTC. As protein: CASSLVRGARHEQFF.

The genes are TRBV11-3 and TRBJ1-1; D gene uncertain. V shed 5 bases and J shed 3 bases, with 10 bases lying between them. The CDR3 covers 13 residues. The germline V gene encodes CDR1 SGHNT and CDR2 YENEEA. The CDR3 reads CASSNTQYTEAFF. The DNA of the CDR3 is TGTGCCAGCAGCAACACACAGTACACTGAAGCTTTCTTT.

V and J are TRBV5-6 and TRBJ1-5; D gene uncertain. V dropped 0 bases and J dropped 2 bases, with 9 bases sitting between them. The CDR3 loop spans 15 amino acids. Germline values: CDR1 SGHDT, CDR2 YYEEEE. CDR3 sequence: CASSLAGLGNQPQHF. The CDR3 coding sequence is TGTGCCAGCAGCTTGGCCGGGCTAGGCAATCAGCCCCAGCATTTT.

The chain recombines TRBV6-6 with TRBJ1-2; weak D call: TRBD1 (6 bases). This CDR3 is built from 14 residues. V was pared by 6 bases and J by 5 bases, with 16 bases between. CDR1 is MNHNY, CDR2 SVGAGI, per germline (reference sequence). The CDR3 loop reads CASSPRQDSYGYTF. The CDR3 DNA reads TGTGCCAGCAGCCCCCGACAGGATTCGTATGGCTACACCTTC.

The chain uses TRBV4-1 and TRBJ2-1; 11 bases align to TRBD2. Germline CDR1 and CDR2: MGHRA and YSYEKL. The CDR3 is 14 residues long. J gave up 5 bases and V 4 bases, and 1 base lay outside the gene matches. The CDR3 bases are TGCGCCAGCAGCCTTAGCGGGAGGGACAATGAGCAGTTCTTC. Its protein product is CASSLSGRDNEQFF.

The V call is TRBV5-5, the J call TRBJ2-5; D gene uncertain. The CDR3 covers 13 residues. Germline assignment: CDR1 SGHKS and CDR2 YYEKEE (reference sequence). V was pared by 0 bases and J by 5 bases, with 8 bases between. CDR3: CASSLVGLETQYF. CDR3 nucleotides: TGTGCCAGCAGCTTGGTTGGGTTGGAGACCCAGTACTTC.

The chain is built from TRBV28 and TRBJ2-7, with 10 bases that match TRBD2. Germline CDR1 MDHEN, CDR2 SYDVKM. V shed 2 bases and J 4 bases; nucleotides not matched to a gene: 5. The CDR3 consists of 15 residues. The CDR3 coding sequence is TGTGCCAGCAGTTTACACACTAGCGGGGTGTACGAGCAGTACTTC. It codes for CASSLHTSGVYEQYF.

V is TRBV2 and J is TRBJ1-5, with D possibly matching TRBD1 (5 bases). Trimming removed 4 bases at V and 3 bases at J, with 10 bases between. CDR1 is SNHLY, CDR2 FYNNEI, per germline. The CDR3 is made up of 14 amino acids. The CDR3 sequence: CASSAGRINQPQHF. As DNA, the CDR3 is TGTGCCAGCAGTGCGGGACGGATCAATCAGCCCCAGCATTTT.

V and J are TRBV6-5 and TRBJ2-5; 10 bases are a match to TRBD1. The CDR3 runs to 14 residues. V lost 7 bases, J lost 5 bases, and 7 bases stayed unmatched. Per germline, CDR1 MNHEY and CDR2 SVGAGI. This chain's CDR3 is CASTQTGGWETQYF. The CDR3 DNA reads TGTGCCAGCACCCAGACAGGGGGCTGGGAGACCCAGTACTTC.

The chain joins TRBV29-1 to TRBJ2-3, with 10 bases identical to TRBD2. Trimming took 4 bases from V and 3 from J; bases not matched to a gene: 1. This CDR3 is built from 13 residues. CDR1 and CDR2 (germline): SQVTM, ANQGSEA. DNA of the CDR3: TGCAGCGTTGTTAGCGGGAGGACAGATACGCAGTATTTT. Its protein is CSVVSGRTDTQYF.

In DNA form, the CDR3 reads TGTGCCAGCAGCTTAGTAAGGGCAGGGGTGAATCAGCCCCAGCATTTT. Translating gives CASSLVRAGVNQPQHF. This rearrangement joins TRBV7-8 to TRBJ1-5; maybe TRBD1 (6 bases). Trimming removed 1 base from V and 4 bases from J, with 14 bases in between. CDR3 size: 16 residues. Per the germline V gene, CDR1 is SGHVS and CDR2 is FQNEAQ.

V gene TRBV9 combines with J gene TRBJ2-1; no clear D gene. The CDR3 covers 14 residues. V gave up 4 bases and J gave up 4 bases, with 12 bases separating them. CDR1 is SGDLS, CDR2 YYNGEE, per germline. The chain's CDR3 is CASSQALGYNEQFF. For the CDR3, the DNA is TGTGCCAGCAGCCAAGCATTAGGTTACAATGAGCAGTTCTTC. The full variable domain, completed using reference TRBV9 and TRBJ2-1, is DSGVTQTPKHLITATGQRVTLRCSPRSGDLSVYWYQQSLDQGLQFLIQYYNGEERAKGNILERFSAQQFPDLHSELNLSSLELGDSALYFCASSQALGYNEQFFGPGTRLTVL.

The chain links TRBV5-1 to TRBJ2-7; possible D gene TRBD2, 6 bases. With 0 bases removed from V and 6 bases from J, the gap between germline ends came to 13 bases. The CDR3 extends over 14 amino acids. Germline assignment: CDR1 SGHRS and CDR2 YFSETQ. The CDR3 sequence: CASSLVARGREQYF. CDR3 nucleotide sequence: TGCGCCAGCAGCTTGGTAGCGCGGGGTCGCGAGCAGTACTTC.

This clone was seen only once. The chain joins TRBV5-6 to TRBJ1-1, with TRBD1 matching over 7 bases. Germline V gene lookup returns CDR1 SGHDT and CDR2 YYEEEE. The CDR3 consists of 14 residues. V gave up 4 bases and J gave up 3 bases; unmatched junction bases: 6. CDR3 amino acids: CASSRGGWDTEAFF. CDR3 nucleotides: TGTGCCAGCAGCCGAGGGGGCTGGGACACTGAAGCTTTCTTT.

The chain uses TRBV4-1 and TRBJ2-7; no definite D call. The V gene lost 3 bases and the J gene lost 5 bases, with 11 bases spanning the gap. The CDR3 is 13 amino acids. Germline V gene lookup returns CDR1 MGHRA and CDR2 YSYEKL. CDR3 DNA: TGCGCCAGCAGCCAGGCCTCCCACAACGAGCAGTACTTC. It is translated as CASSQASHNEQYF.

V usage is TRBV7-2 and J usage is TRBJ1-1, with D uncertain. The CDR3 contains 15 residues. V dropped 4 bases and J dropped 8 bases, with 20 bases sitting between them. CDR1 is SGHTA, CDR2 FQGNSA, per germline. The CDR3 region has the DNA TGTGCCAGCAGCTCGCAGCCCCTGGGGAACATGGAAGCTTTCTTT. Translating gives CASSSQPLGNMEAFF.